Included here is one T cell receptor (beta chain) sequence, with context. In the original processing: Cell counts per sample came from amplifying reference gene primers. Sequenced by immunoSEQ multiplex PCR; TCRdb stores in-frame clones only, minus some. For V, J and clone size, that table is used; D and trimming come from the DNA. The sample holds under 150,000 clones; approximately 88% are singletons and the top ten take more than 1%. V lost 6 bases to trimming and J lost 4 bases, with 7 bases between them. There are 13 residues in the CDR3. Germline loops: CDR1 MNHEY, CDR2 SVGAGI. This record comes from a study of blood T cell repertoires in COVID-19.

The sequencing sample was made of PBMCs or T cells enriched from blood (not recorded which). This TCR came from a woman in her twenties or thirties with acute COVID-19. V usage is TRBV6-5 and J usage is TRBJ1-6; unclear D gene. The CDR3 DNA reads TGTGCCAGCAGAACAGAGTATAATTCACCCCTCCACTTT. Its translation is CASRTEYNSPLHF.